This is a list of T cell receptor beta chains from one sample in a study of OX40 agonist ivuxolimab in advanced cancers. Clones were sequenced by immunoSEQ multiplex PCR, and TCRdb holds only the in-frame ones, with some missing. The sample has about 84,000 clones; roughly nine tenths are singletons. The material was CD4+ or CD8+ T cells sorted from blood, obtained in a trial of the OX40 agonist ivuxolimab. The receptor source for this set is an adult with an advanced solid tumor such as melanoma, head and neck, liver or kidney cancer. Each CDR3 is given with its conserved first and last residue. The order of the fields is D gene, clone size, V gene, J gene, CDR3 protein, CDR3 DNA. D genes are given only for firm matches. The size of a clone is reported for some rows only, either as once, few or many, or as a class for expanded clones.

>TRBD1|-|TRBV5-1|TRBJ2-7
CASSLGGQGAGEQYF
TGCGCCAGCAGCTTAGGGGGACAGGGCGCAGGGGAGCAGTACTTC
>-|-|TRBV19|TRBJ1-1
CASSIPLQTRNAEAFF
TGTGCCAGTAGTATTCCCCTACAGACGAGAAACGCTGAAGCTTTCTTT
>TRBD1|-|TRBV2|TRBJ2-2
CASSRTGDSRRGELFF
TGTGCCAGCAGTCGGACAGGGGACTCCCGGCGCGGGGAGCTGTTTTTT
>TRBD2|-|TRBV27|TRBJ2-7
CASRGGGNYEQYF
TGTGCCAGCAGGGGGGGAGGGAACTACGAGCAGTACTTC
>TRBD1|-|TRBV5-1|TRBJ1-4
CASSLYGTGGNEKLFF
TGCGCCAGCAGCTTGTATGGGACAGGGGGAAATGAAAAACTGTTTTTT
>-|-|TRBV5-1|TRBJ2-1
CASSFGYNEQFF
TGCGCCAGCAGCTTTGGGTACAATGAGCAGTTCTTC
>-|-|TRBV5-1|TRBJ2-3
CASSQGGSADTQYF
TGCGCCAGCAGCCAGGGTGGAAGTGCAGATACGCAGTATTTT
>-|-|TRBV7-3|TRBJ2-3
CASSFSRGNTQYF
TGTGCCAGCAGCTTTTCGAGGGGTAATACGCAGTATTTT
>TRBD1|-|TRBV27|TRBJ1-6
CASRGGQGNSPLHF
TGTGCCTCCCGGGGGGGACAGGGTAATTCACCCCTCCACTTT
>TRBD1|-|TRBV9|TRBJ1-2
CASSVSGGASGYTF
TGTGCCAGCAGCGTTTCAGGGGGCGCTTCCGGCTACACCTTC
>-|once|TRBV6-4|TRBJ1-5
CASRKTGDVNQPQHF
TGTGCCAGCAGGAAGACGGGGGATGTCAATCAGCCCCAGCATTTT
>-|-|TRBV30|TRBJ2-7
CAWSSRFDEQYF
TGTGCCTGGAGTTCGAGATTTGACGAGCAGTACTTC
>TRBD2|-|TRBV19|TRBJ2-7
CASSGLAYPYEQYF
TGTGCCAGCTCTGGACTAGCGTATCCCTACGAGCAGTACTTC
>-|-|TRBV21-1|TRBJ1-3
CASSKRDRAGNTIYF
TGTGCCAGCAGCAAAAGAGACAGGGCTGGAAACACCATATATTTT
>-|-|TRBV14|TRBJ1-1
CASSQVSTPRPNTEAFF
TGTGCCAGCAGCCAAGTTTCGACTCCTAGACCCAACACTGAAGCTTTCTTT
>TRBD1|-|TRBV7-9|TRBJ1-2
CASSPGTGWGYTF
TGTGCCAGCAGCCCAGGGACAGGGTGGGGCTACACCTTC
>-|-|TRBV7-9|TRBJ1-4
CASSLMGSVTNEKLFF
TGTGCCAGCAGCCTTATGGGGTCGGTTACTAATGAAAAACTGTTTTTT
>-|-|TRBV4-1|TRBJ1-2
CASSPLTNYGYTF
TGCGCCAGCAGCCCCCTTACCAACTATGGCTACACCTTC
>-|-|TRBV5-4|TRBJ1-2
CASSPTANTNYGYTF
TGTGCCAGCAGCCCAACAGCAAACACTAACTATGGCTACACCTTC
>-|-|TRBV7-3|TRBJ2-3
CASSLKGRRADTQYF
TGTGCCAGCAGCTTAAAAGGACGGCGGGCAGATACGCAGTATTTT
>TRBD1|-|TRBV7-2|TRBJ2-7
CATFDRGYEQYF
TGTGCCACCTTCGACAGGGGCTACGAGCAGTACTTC
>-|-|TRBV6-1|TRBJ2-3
CASRRDALDTQYF
TGTGCCAGCCGCCGGGACGCCTTAGATACGCAGTATTTT
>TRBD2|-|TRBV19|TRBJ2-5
CASSINVASGGETQYF
TGTGCCAGTAGTATCAACGTTGCTAGCGGGGGAGAGACCCAGTACTTC
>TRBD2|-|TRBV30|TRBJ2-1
CAWSALSRGAPIF
TGTGCCTGGAGTGCCCTCTCGCGGGGGGCCCCAATCTTC
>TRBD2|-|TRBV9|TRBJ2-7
CASSVGLAGTSGYEQYF
TGTGCCAGCAGCGTAGGACTAGCGGGGACTTCAGGGTACGAGCAGTACTTC
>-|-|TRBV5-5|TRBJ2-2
CASSLSGTLNTGELFF
TGTGCCAGCAGCCTATCCGGGACGTTGAACACCGGGGAGCTGTTTTTT
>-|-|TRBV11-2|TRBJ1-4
CASSLGLGSNGEKLFF
TGTGCCAGCAGCTTAGGACTGGGCTCAAATGGTGAAAAACTGTTTTTT
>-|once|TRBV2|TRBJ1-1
CASSDTGTASSMNTEAFF
TGTGCCAGCAGTGATACTGGGACCGCCAGCTCAATGAACACTGAAGCTTTCTTT
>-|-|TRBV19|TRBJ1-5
CASNWGSNQPQHF
TGTGCCAGTAACTGGGGGAGCAATCAGCCCCAGCATTTT
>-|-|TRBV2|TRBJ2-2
CASSDFRPGELFF
TGTGCCAGCAGTGATTTTAGGCCCGGGGAGCTGTTTTTT
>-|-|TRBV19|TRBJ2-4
CASSKFTLAKNIQYF
TGTGCCAGTAGTAAATTTACACTAGCCAAAAACATTCAGTACTTC
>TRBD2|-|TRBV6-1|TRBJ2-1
CASSEEVLAGGSYNEQFF
TGTGCCAGCAGTGAAGAGGTCCTAGCGGGAGGCTCCTACAATGAGCAGTTCTTC
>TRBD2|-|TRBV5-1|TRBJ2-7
CASSKGLAGTLEQYF
TGCGCCAGCAGCAAAGGACTAGCGGGGACCCTAGAGCAGTACTTC
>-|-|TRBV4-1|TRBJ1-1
CASSQDLRGGWRNTEAFF
TGCGCCAGCAGCCAAGATCTGAGAGGGGGTTGGAGGAACACTGAAGCTTTCTTT
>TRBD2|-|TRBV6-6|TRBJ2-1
CASSSLRGGLGEQFF
TGTGCCAGCAGTTCCCTGCGGGGGGGTCTTGGGGAGCAGTTCTTC
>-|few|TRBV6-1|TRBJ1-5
CASSERWQGSNQPQHF
TGTGCCAGCAGTGAAAGGTGGCAGGGAAGCAATCAGCCCCAGCATTTT
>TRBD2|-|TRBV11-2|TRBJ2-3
CASSPLASGRAIDTQYF
TGTGCCAGCAGCCCTTTGGCTAGCGGGAGGGCCATAGATACGCAGTATTTT
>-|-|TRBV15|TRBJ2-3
CATSTPGGRTDTQYF
TGTGCCACCAGCACCCCTGGGGGGAGGACAGATACGCAGTATTTT
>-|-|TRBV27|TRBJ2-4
CASSSTGRTIQYF
TGTGCCAGCAGTTCCACGGGGCGGACCATTCAGTACTTC
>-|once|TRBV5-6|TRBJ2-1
CASSFGASSYNEQFF
TGTGCCAGCAGCTTTGGAGCGAGCTCCTACAATGAGCAGTTCTTC
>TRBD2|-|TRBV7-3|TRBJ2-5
CASSYGLAGIVETQYF
TGTGCCAGCAGCTACGGACTAGCGGGAATTGTGGAGACCCAGTACTTC
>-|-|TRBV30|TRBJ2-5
CAWKVGQSKYF
TGTGCCTGGAAGGTGGGGCAAAGTAAATACTTC
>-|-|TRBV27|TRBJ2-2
CASSSRPRANTGELFF
TGTGCCAGCAGTTCCCGTCCGAGGGCGAACACCGGGGAGCTGTTTTTT
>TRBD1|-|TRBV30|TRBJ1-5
CAWSGGQGARYNQPQHF
TGTGCCTGGAGTGGGGGACAGGGGGCAAGGTACAATCAGCCCCAGCATTTT
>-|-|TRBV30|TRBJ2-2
CAWTHSFVGGMGTGELFF
TGTGCCTGGACCCACTCCTTTGTGGGGGGAATGGGCACCGGGGAGCTGTTTTTT
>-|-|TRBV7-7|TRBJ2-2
CASSPTQGNGELFF
TGTGCCAGCAGCCCTACACAGGGTAACGGGGAGCTGTTTTTT
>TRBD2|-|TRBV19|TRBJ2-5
CASSVLAGSMRETQYF
TGTGCCAGTAGTGTCCTAGCGGGGTCAATGAGAGAGACCCAGTACTTC
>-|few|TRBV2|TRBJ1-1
CASSGLMDTEAFF
TGTGCCAGCAGTGGTCTTATGGACACTGAAGCTTTCTTT
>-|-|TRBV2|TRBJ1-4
CASREVEKLFF
TGTGCCAGCAGAGAGGTTGAAAAACTGTTTTTT
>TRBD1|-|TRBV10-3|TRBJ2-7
CAISEFRQGGYEQYF
TGTGCCATCAGTGAGTTTAGACAGGGGGGATACGAGCAGTACTTC
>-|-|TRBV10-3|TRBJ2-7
CAISERVQGGNPYEQYF
TGTGCCATCAGTGAACGCGTTCAGGGGGGGAATCCCTACGAGCAGTACTTC
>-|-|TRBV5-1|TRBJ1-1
CASRRARGMNTEAFF
TGCGCCAGCAGACGGGCTAGGGGGATGAACACTGAAGCTTTCTTT
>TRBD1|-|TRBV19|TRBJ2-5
CASSLGTARRETQYF
TGTGCCAGTAGCCTCGGGACAGCAAGAAGAGAGACCCAGTACTTC
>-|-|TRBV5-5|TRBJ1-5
CASSYMGDQPQHF
TGTGCCAGCAGTTATATGGGGGATCAGCCCCAGCATTTT